These 9 T cell receptor beta chains were sequenced from one sample in a study of OX40 agonist ivuxolimab in advanced cancers. The data were produced by immunoSEQ multiplex PCR, yet TCRdb's version contains in-frame clones alone and is incomplete. There are under 85,000 clones in the sample; about 89% occur only once, and around 0.78% lies in the top ten. The source material was CD4+ or CD8+ T cells sorted from blood, sampled in a trial of the OX40 agonist ivuxolimab. These receptor sequences come from an adult with an advanced solid tumor such as melanoma, head and neck, liver or kidney cancer.

The rearrangement uses TRBV11-2 and TRBJ2-5; a weak D match, TRBD1 (5 bases). Trimming cost V 5 bases and J 5 bases, with 21 bases left between them. Germline CDR1 reads SGHAT; CDR2 reads FQNNGV. This CDR3 has 16 residues. CDR3 in amino acids: CASSPRQSVLAETQYF. CDR3 in DNA: TGTGCCAGCAGCCCTAGACAGAGCGTCCTGGCTGAGACCCAGTACTTC.

The chain carries TRBV30 and TRBJ1-3, with 7 positions matching TRBD1. Germline-derived CDR1 and CDR2 are GTSNPN and SVGIG (reference sequence). CDR3 size: 16 residues. V gave up 1 base and J gave up 0 bases; unmatched junction bases: 6. CDR3 protein: CAWSARQGRSGNTIYF. Written as DNA, the CDR3 is TGTGCCTGGAGTGCACGACAGGGTCGCTCTGGAAACACCATATATTTT. The full variable domain, in which reference TRBV30 and TRBJ1-3 provide the parts outside the CDR3, is SQTIHQWPATLVQPVGSPLSLECTVEGTSNPNLYWYRQAAGRGLQLLFYSVGIGQISSEVPQNLSASRPQDRQFILSSKKLLLSDSGFYLCAWSARQGRSGNTIYFGEGSWLTVV.

The chain employs TRBV2 and TRBJ2-1, with D perhaps matching TRBD2 (6 bases). CDR1 SNHLY and CDR2 FYNNEI come from the germline V gene. CDR3 length equals 13 residues. V was pared by 4 bases and J by 8 bases, with 12 bases between. The CDR3 protein is CASSVEGPDEQFF. The CDR3 region has the DNA TGTGCCAGCAGTGTGGAGGGACCAGATGAGCAGTTCTTC.

The rearrangement joins TRBV7-8 to TRBJ1-5; D is ambiguous. Germline lookup yields CDR1 SGHVS and CDR2 FQNEAQ. The CDR3 totals 14 residues. V was trimmed by 6 bases and J by 9 bases, leaving 18 bases between them. CDR3 protein: CASSPAGGAGPQHF. In DNA, the CDR3 is TGTGCCAGCAGTCCTGCGGGCGGCGCAGGGCCCCAGCATTTT.

The genes are TRBV5-4 and TRBJ2-5; 14 bases agree with TRBD2. Germline V lookup: CDR1 SGHNT, CDR2 YYREEE (reference sequence). The length of the CDR3 is 19 residues. J gave up 5 bases and V 1 base, and 13 bases lay outside the gene matches. The CDR3 region has the DNA TGTGCCAGCAGCTTGCCCGCCCCGACTAGCGGGGGGGCGCGGGAGACCCAGTACTTC. Its translation: CASSLPAPTSGGARETQYF.

The V call is TRBV19, the J call TRBJ1-4, with 12 bases aligning to TRBD1. The junction had 3 bases not matched to a gene; V was cut back by 5 bases and J by 8 bases. Germline V gene sequence: CDR1 LNHDA, CDR2 SQIVND (reference sequence). The CDR3 runs 14 residues. CDR3: CASSAGTGGEKLFF. The CDR3 region has the DNA TGTGCCAGTAGTGCGGGGACAGGGGGCGAAAAACTGTTTTTT.

A few counts support this clone. Other DNA sequences in this sample translate to the same CDR3. V is TRBV7-9 and J is TRBJ2-3; D is undetermined. The germline V gene has CDR1 SEHNR and CDR2 FQNEAQ (reference sequence). The length of the CDR3 is 12 residues. The V gene lost 3 bases and the J gene lost 6 bases, with 7 bases spanning the gap. CDR3 protein: CASSFQTDTQYF. CDR3 nucleotide sequence: TGTGCCAGCAGCTTCCAGACCGATACGCAGTATTTT.

The chain recombines TRBV6-6 with TRBJ2-7; TRBD2 matches 10 bases. Trimming cost V 6 bases and J 0 bases; bases outside gene matches: 5. The CDR3 extends over 15 amino acids. The germline V gene has CDR1 MNHNY and CDR2 SVGAGI (reference sequence). CDR3: CASSLTSGHSYEQYF. The CDR3 coding sequence is TGTGCCAGCAGCCTGACTAGCGGGCACTCCTACGAGCAGTACTTC.

The chain is built from TRBV27 and TRBJ2-5, with D perhaps matching TRBD1 (5 bases). From germline, CDR1 is MNHEY and CDR2 SMNVEV (reference sequence). Trimming removed 5 bases from V and 4 bases from J, with 14 bases in between. The CDR3 is 14 residues long. The CDR3 sequence: CASSPLRGGETQYF. CDR3 sequence (DNA): TGTGCCAGCAGTCCACTAAGGGGTGGAGAGACCCAGTACTTC.